This T cell receptor beta chain was found in a study of blood T cell repertoires in COVID-19. The CDR3 spans 18 residues. Notes on this clone: The sample carries other DNA sequences with the same CDR3.

How the authors handled the data: Quantification of nucleated cells was approximated via reference gene primer amplification. Data came from immunoSEQ multiplex PCR; TCRdb stores just in-frame clones and leaves some out. Clone size and the V and J calls come from that table; the DNA yielded D and trimming. In the table there are tens of thousands of clones, about nine tenths of which are singletons. The receptor was isolated from a woman between 70 and 85 years old with acute or convalescent COVID-19. The specimen sequenced was peripheral blood. V gene TRBV21-1 combines with J gene TRBJ2-7; the D call in the table, TRBD1, was not verified against the DNA. TRBV21-1 is annotated as a pseudogene. This CDR3 is CASSKPGLGRQVNYEQYF. The CDR3 DNA reads TGTGCCAGCAGCAAACCTGGGTTGGGCCGACAGGTGAACTACGAGCAGTACTTC.